The entry below describes one TCR beta chain. The data belong to a study of blood T cell repertoires in COVID-19. Background on the study: From the United States, Italy and Spain came samples of acute and convalescent COVID-19.

Per the authors' pipeline: Researchers report that nucleated cell counts were estimated from reference gene primer amplification. Clones were sequenced by immunoSEQ multiplex PCR, and TCRdb holds only the in-frame ones, with some missing. V, J and clone size derive from that table, while D and trimming were established from the DNA sequence. The table lists about 320,000 clones, roughly 85% of them singletons. Per the germline V gene, CDR1 is MDHEN and CDR2 is SYDVKM. V lost 6 bases and J 9 bases, leaving 9 bases between the germline ends. The CDR3 sequence is 11 residues long. Participants reported their clinical history, and cohort assignment relied on those reports. Exposed study participants had met a COVID-19 case within 2 weeks before entry.

The clonotype was recovered from a woman between 25 and 40 years old who had been exposed to COVID-19. The chain carries TRBV28 and TRBJ1-3; D not certain. Source material: PBMCs or T cells enriched from blood (not recorded which). CDR3 in amino acids: CASRTPGTIYF. In DNA, the CDR3 is TGTGCCAGCAGAACCCCGGGCACCATATATTTT. Together with reference TRBV28 and TRBJ1-3, the CDR3 gives the full variable domain: DVKVTQSSRYLVKRTGEKVFLECVQDMDHENMFWYRQDPGLGLRLIYFSYDVKMKEKGDIPEGYSVSREKKERFSLILESASTNQTSMYLCASRTPGTIYFGEGSWLTVV.